This is a list of T cell receptor beta chains from one sample in a study of Graves' ophthalmopathy and Graves' hyperthyroidism. TCRdb redid the calling of the multiplex PCR reads with MiXCR, one entry per CDR3 protein. The table includes some 380,000 distinct CDR3 sequences, approximately 15% detected once. Input material: peripheral blood. The receptor source for this set is a woman under 30 with stable Graves' hyperthyroidism. CDR3s include the opening cysteine and the closing phenylalanine or tryptophan. D genes are given only for firm matches. Where a row states a size, it is once, few, many or the class of an expanded clone; other rows omit it.

TGTGCCAGCAGTTTCCCTCTACAGTACCCTAACTATGGCTACACCTTC CASSFPLQYPNYGYTF many TRBV28 NA TRBJ1-2
TGTGCCAGCAGTCACTCCGTCACTAACTATGGCTACACCTTC CASSHSVTNYGYTF NA TRBV2 NA TRBJ1-2
TGTGCCAGCGGGACTGACGGCTCCACTGAAGCTTTCTTT CASGTDGSTEAFF many TRBV6-1 NA TRBJ1-1
TGTGCCACCAGTGATACCGGGACAGGGCATCAGCCCCAGCATTTT CATSDTGTGHQPQHF many TRBV24-1 TRBD1 TRBJ1-5
TGTGCCAGCAGTGAAGCGTGGGGGAGCAGGACTGAAGCTTTCTTT CASSEAWGSRTEAFF many TRBV6-1 NA TRBJ1-1
TGTGCCAGCAGGACTTGGGGTCAAGAGACCCAGTACTTC CASRTWGQETQYF many TRBV6-5 NA TRBJ2-5
TGTGCCACCACCAGGACTAGCGGGGGGAAGGGGTACGAGCAGTACTTC CATTRTSGGKGYEQYF many TRBV12-3/TRBV12-4 TRBD2 TRBJ2-7
TGTGCCAGCAGGAAAACGAATGAGCAGTACTTC CASRKTNEQYF many TRBV28 NA TRBJ2-7
TGTGCCAGCAGTCCCATTACAGGGGGCGGATTCTATGGCTACACCTTC CASSPITGGGFYGYTF NA TRBV2 TRBD1 TRBJ1-2
TGTGCCAGCACTAGGGTAGGGGATAGCAATCAGCCCCAGCATTTT CASTRVGDSNQPQHF many TRBV6-1 NA TRBJ1-5
TGTGCCAGCAGTGAAGGGGGCTATGGCTACACCTTC CASSEGGYGYTF many TRBV6-1 NA TRBJ1-2
TGTGCCACCAGAGGGGTTAAGGGGGCTTTGGGCACCGGGGAGCTGTTTTTT CATRGVKGALGTGELFF NA TRBV24-1 TRBD1 TRBJ2-2
TGTGCCAGCAGCTCCGGACAGTACTATGGCTACACCTTC CASSSGQYYGYTF many TRBV11-2 NA TRBJ1-2
TGTGCCAGCAGTGGAGCGGGACAGGAGAACACCGAAGCTTTCTTT CASSGAGQENTEAFF NA TRBV12-3/TRBV12-4 TRBD1 TRBJ1-1
TGTGCCAGCAGCTTAGTTCGGGCAGGGGGCAGGATGAACACTGAAGCTTTCTTT CASSLVRAGGRMNTEAFF many TRBV7-3 TRBD1 TRBJ1-1
TGCGCCAGCAGGGGGGACGGCACTGAAGCTTTCTTT CASRGDGTEAFF many TRBV4-1 NA TRBJ1-1
TGTGCCAGCAGCGTAGGGTCTGCTCAAGAGACCCAGTACTTC CASSVGSAQETQYF many TRBV9 NA TRBJ2-5
TGTGCCAGTAGTACAAGGGGGGCAGGGCTTCTCTTTTATGGCTACACCTTC CASSTRGAGLLFYGYTF many TRBV19 NA TRBJ1-2
TGTGCCAGCAGTCCTCGGGGGCTAGCTAACTATGGCTACACCTTC CASSPRGLANYGYTF NA TRBV12-3/TRBV12-4 NA TRBJ1-2
TGTGCCACCGGCTCGAACACCGGGGAGCTGTTTTTT CATGSNTGELFF once TRBV28 NA TRBJ2-2
TGCAGCGTTGGAAGGAACTCCTACGAGCAGTACTTC CSVGRNSYEQYF many TRBV29-1 NA TRBJ2-7
TGCAGCGTTGAAGCCCCCGGGACATCTGGAAACACCATATATTTT CSVEAPGTSGNTIYF many TRBV29-1 NA TRBJ1-3
TGTGCCACCCGCAGGGGGGACATAGATTCCTATGGCTACACCTTC CATRRGDIDSYGYTF many TRBV19 TRBD1 TRBJ1-2
TGTGCCAGCAGCTTTCTTTTACGGGGCAGCCAGTCGGGCACTGAAGCTTTCTTT CASSFLLRGSQSGTEAFF NA TRBV5-6 NA TRBJ1-1